Listed here are 23 T cell receptor beta chains from one sample, sequenced in a study of T cell changes during pregnancy in multiple sclerosis. Sequenced by immunoSEQ multiplex PCR; TCRdb stores in-frame clones only, minus some. The table includes fewer than 85,000 clones, more than 85% detected once. Sequencing used peripheral blood, obtained in the first trimester of pregnancy. The receptors shown here come from a female donor in good health, enrolled as a control in a pregnancy study.

The chain employs TRBV7-9 and TRBJ2-3; 7 bases fit TRBD2. This CDR3 comprises 16 residues. CDR1 is SEHNR, CDR2 FQNEAQ, per germline (reference sequence). J was trimmed by 4 bases and V by 5 bases; bases with no gene match: 12. Here the CDR3 reads CASSSSAGRVADTQYF. CDR3 DNA sequence: TGTGCCAGCAGCAGCTCGGCAGGGAGGGTAGCAGATACGCAGTATTTT.

CDR3 DNA sequence: TGTGCCAGCAGTGACTATCGAGATCCGCGGGTGTCAGATACGCAGTATTTT. Translation gives CASSDYRDPRVSDTQYF. V is TRBV2 and J is TRBJ2-3, with D possibly TRBD2 on 5 matching bases. Germline loops: CDR1 SNHLY, CDR2 FYNNEI. Trimming cost V 3 bases and J 4 bases, with 20 bases left between them. This CDR3 spans 17 amino acids.

The chain recombines TRBV27 with TRBJ2-3; no reliable D call. Germline V CDR1 and CDR2: MNHEY, SMNVEV (reference sequence). Trimming pared 2 bases from V and 7 bases from J, leaving 10 bases between. The CDR3 length is 13 residues. The CDR3 loop reads CASSLGSPHTQYF. The CDR3 bases are TGTGCCAGCAGTTTAGGCAGTCCCCATACGCAGTATTTT.

By share, this clone ranks as medium-sized. The CDR3 here is CASSPREASGLVDEQFF. As DNA, the CDR3 is TGTGCCAGCAGTCCGAGGGAAGCTAGCGGCCTTGTTGATGAGCAGTTCTTC. The chain has TRBV25-1 and TRBJ2-1; 7 bases line up with TRBD2. CDR3 length: 17 amino acids. Germline values: CDR1 MGHDK, CDR2 SYGVNS. V trimming: 5 bases; J trimming: 8 bases; junction bases outside the gene matches: 18.

This rearrangement joins TRBV9 to TRBJ2-1; no definite D call. The CDR3 is 15 residues long. Trimming removed 2 bases from V and 5 bases from J, with 14 bases in between. Germline V gene data show CDR1 as SGDLS and CDR2 as YYNGEE. CDR3 region: CASSVDSRGDNEQFF. In DNA, the CDR3 is TGTGCCAGCAGCGTCGACTCCCGTGGTGACAATGAGCAGTTCTTC.

This clone was observed once. V gene TRBV13 combines with J gene TRBJ2-1, with TRBD2 matching 10 bases. CDR1 is PRHDT, CDR2 FYEKMQ, per germline (reference sequence). The V gene end was trimmed by 5 bases and the J gene end by 8 bases; junction bases not matched to a gene: 9. This CDR3 is 15 amino acids long. The CDR3 nucleotides read TGTGCCAGCAGCATCGGGACTAGCGCACACTATGAGCAGTTCTTC. Residues: CASSIGTSAHYEQFF.

This clone occurred once. The genes are TRBV27 and TRBJ2-7, with 8 bases matching TRBD1. CDR1 is MNHEY and CDR2 is SMNVEV in the germline V gene (reference sequence). The CDR3 loop spans 14 amino acids. Trimming cost V 3 bases and J 6 bases; bases outside gene matches: 7. CDR3 bases: TGTGCCAGCAGTTTCCAGGGGGCGGAAGGCGAGCAGTACTTC. This sequence encodes CASSFQGAEGEQYF.

The gene calls are TRBV5-6 and TRBJ2-5; 11 positions match TRBD2. The junction had 13 bases not matched to a gene; V was cut back by 1 base and J by 5 bases. CDR3 length equals 18 residues. The germline V gene encodes CDR1 SGHDT and CDR2 YYEEEE. This CDR3 is CASSLKPLAGEYGETQYF. The CDR3 DNA reads TGTGCCAGCAGCTTGAAACCACTAGCGGGAGAGTATGGGGAGACCCAGTACTTC.

The gene calls are TRBV29-1 and TRBJ2-1; 9 bases line up with TRBD1. Trimming removed 8 bases from V and 5 bases from J; junction bases left unmatched: 7. This CDR3 is 13 amino acids long. Germline V lookup: CDR1 SQVTM, CDR2 ANQGSEA. CDR3 bases: TGCAGCATAGGACAGGGGCTAAACAATGAGCAGTTCTTC. This translates into CSIGQGLNNEQFF.

This chain connects TRBV28 to TRBJ1-3, with 9 bases matching TRBD1. This CDR3 region has 15 residues. Germline V gene sequence: CDR1 MDHEN, CDR2 SYDVKM. The V segment lost 6 bases and the J segment 3 bases; nucleotides outside the gene matches: 6. The chain's CDR3 is CASRSQGADGNTIYF. The DNA of the CDR3 is TGTGCCAGCAGATCACAGGGGGCAGATGGAAACACCATATATTTT.

This clone was seen a few times. The chain's CDR3 is CASSSRDRGNYGYTF. CDR3 in DNA: TGTGCCAGCAGCTCCCGGGACAGGGGGAACTATGGCTACACCTTC. V and J are TRBV5-4 and TRBJ1-2, with 11 bases identical to TRBD1. The CDR3 loop spans 15 amino acids. V was clipped by 3 bases and J by 2 bases; unmatched bases: 3. The germline gives CDR1 SGHNT, CDR2 YYREEE (reference sequence).

This clone was recorded once. V is TRBV28 and J is TRBJ2-1; D possibly corresponds to TRBD2 (6 bases). CDR3 length: 14 amino acids. Trimming removed 8 bases at V and 9 bases at J, with 20 bases between. CDR1 is MDHEN, CDR2 SYDVKM, per germline. CDR3 residues: CASLRLGPLGEQFF. CDR3 DNA: TGTGCCAGCCTGAGACTAGGCCCTTTGGGTGAGCAGTTCTTC.

The V and J genes are TRBV28 and TRBJ2-7; TRBD1 aligns across 10 bases. With V trimmed by 9 bases and J by 1 base, 6 bases remained unmatched. The germline CDR1 and CDR2 sequences are MDHEN and SYDVKM. This CDR3 has 14 amino acids. CDR3 sequence reads: CASKTGGASYEQYF. CDR3 DNA sequence: TGTGCCAGTAAGACAGGGGGCGCGTCCTACGAGCAGTACTTC.

The V call is TRBV29-1, the J call TRBJ2-5; D call uncertain. Trimming removed 3 bases at V and 5 bases at J, with 13 bases between. This CDR3 is 13 amino acids long. The V gene's germline CDR1 is SQVTM and CDR2 ANQGSEA. CDR3 in amino acids: CSVDPGLRETQYF. DNA for the CDR3: TGCAGCGTTGACCCGGGTCTTAGGGAGACCCAGTACTTC.

J is TRBJ1-1 and V is TRBV19, with 7 bases that match TRBD1. After removal of 1 base from V and 5 bases from J, the junction contained 7 bases not matched to a gene. Germline values: CDR1 LNHDA, CDR2 SQIVND (reference sequence). The CDR3 contains 15 residues. DNA for the CDR3: TGTGCCAGTAGTATAGGCCCAGACAGGGCTACTGAAGCTTTCTTT. It specifies CASSIGPDRATEAFF.

The chain employs TRBV6-5 and TRBJ1-1, with 7 bases that match TRBD1. CDR3 length: 16 residues. Germline lookup yields CDR1 MNHEY and CDR2 SVGAGI. Unmatched junction bases numbered 4, after V lost 0 bases and J lost 0 bases. CDR3 sequence reads: CASSYSGDRVNTEAFF. The DNA of the CDR3 is TGTGCCAGCAGTTACTCGGGTGACAGGGTGAACACTGAAGCTTTCTTT.

The chain couples TRBV30 to TRBJ2-5; D remains ambiguous. CDR3 size: 13 residues. CDR1 GTSNPN and CDR2 SVGIG come from the germline V gene (reference sequence). The V gene lost 5 bases and the J gene lost 7 bases, with 17 bases spanning the gap. The CDR3 DNA sequence: TGTGCCTGGGAAGACACCCAAGGTGGGACCCAGTACTTC. This gives the protein CAWEDTQGGTQYF.

This sequence joins TRBV9 and TRBJ2-3; 15 bases fit TRBD2. Trimming cost V 0 bases and J 5 bases; bases outside gene matches: 7. The germline V gene has CDR1 SGDLS and CDR2 YYNGEE. The CDR3 has 18 amino acids. CDR3 protein: CASSVGGGLAGGGDTQYF. For the CDR3, the DNA is TGTGCCAGCAGCGTAGGAGGGGGACTAGCGGGAGGTGGAGATACGCAGTATTTT.

V gene TRBV28 combines with J gene TRBJ2-3, with D perhaps TRBD2 (7 bases). The length of the CDR3 is 14 residues. In germline, CDR1 is MDHEN, CDR2 SYDVKM. V shed 5 bases and J shed 2 bases, with 11 bases lying between them. The CDR3 DNA reads TGTGCCAGCAGTCGGGGGGCGAACACAGATACGCAGTATTTT. The encoded protein is CASSRGANTDTQYF.

The chain uses TRBV19 and TRBJ2-1; 7 bases match TRBD2. Germline CDR1 is LNHDA and CDR2 is SQIVND (reference sequence). The CDR3 covers 15 residues. V lost 3 bases to trimming and J lost 3 bases; unmatched junction nucleotides: 5. The chain's CDR3 is CASSISGPNYNEQFF. CDR3 sequence (DNA): TGTGCCAGTAGTATTAGCGGGCCGAACTACAATGAGCAGTTCTTC. The variable domain in full, completed from reference TRBV19 and TRBJ2-1, reads DGGITQSPKYLFRKEGQNVTLSCEQNLNHDAMYWYRQDPGQGLRLIYYSQIVNDFQKGDIAEGYSVSREKKESFPLTVTSAQKNPTAFYLCASSISGPNYNEQFFGPGTRLTVL.

CDR3 region: CASSQDLGDNPYEQYF. For the CDR3, the DNA is TGTGCCAGCAGCCAAGATCTGGGGGACAACCCCTACGAGCAGTACTTC. The V gene is TRBV4-2, the J gene TRBJ2-7; the D gene is possibly TRBD1 (6 bases). Germline CDR1 is LGHNA and CDR2 is YNFKEQ. V was shortened by 0 bases and J by 2 bases, with 14 bases between the two germline ends. The CDR3 runs to 16 residues.

This chain links TRBV2 with TRBJ2-1, with D tentatively TRBD1 (6 bases). The V end was cut by 7 bases, the J end by 3 bases, with 13 bases between. The germline V gene encodes CDR1 SNHLY and CDR2 FYNNEI. The CDR3 runs 14 residues. The chain's CDR3 is CASNGPRGYNEQFF. CDR3 bases: TGTGCCAGCAACGGGCCCAGGGGCTACAATGAGCAGTTCTTC.

The chain joins TRBV14 to TRBJ2-1; 9 bases line up with TRBD1. The J segment lost 8 bases and the V segment lost 3 bases, leaving 23 bases of the junction unmatched. This CDR3 has 20 amino acids. Germline CDR1 and CDR2: SGHDN and FVKESK. CDR3 loop: CASSHWGGGQGDGRLDEQFF. CDR3 DNA sequence: TGTGCCAGCAGCCACTGGGGTGGGGGACAGGGCGACGGTCGGCTAGATGAGCAGTTCTTC.